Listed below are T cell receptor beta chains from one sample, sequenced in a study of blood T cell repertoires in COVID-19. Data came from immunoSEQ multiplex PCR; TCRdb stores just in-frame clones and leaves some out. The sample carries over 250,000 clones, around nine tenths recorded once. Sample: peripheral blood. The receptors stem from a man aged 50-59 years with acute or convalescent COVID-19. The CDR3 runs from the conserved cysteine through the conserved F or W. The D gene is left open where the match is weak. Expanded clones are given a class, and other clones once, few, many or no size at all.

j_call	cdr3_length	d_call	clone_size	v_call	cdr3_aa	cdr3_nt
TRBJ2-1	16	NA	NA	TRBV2	CASSEVRGVSYNEQFF	TGTGCCAGCAGTGAAGTCAGGGGGGTCTCCTACAATGAGCAGTTCTTC
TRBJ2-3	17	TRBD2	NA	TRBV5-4	CASSSTGSGADPDTQYF	TGTGCCAGCAGCTCCACCGGTAGCGGGGCCGATCCAGATACGCAGTATTTT
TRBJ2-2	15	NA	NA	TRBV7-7	CASSPGVWVTGELFF	TGTGCTAGCAGCCCGGGGGTCTGGGTTACCGGGGAGCTGTTTTTT
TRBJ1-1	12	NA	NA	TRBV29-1	CSGSGRGTEAFF	TGCAGCGGATCGGGGCGGGGGACTGAAGCTTTCTTT
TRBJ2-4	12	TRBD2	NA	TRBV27	CASSPRGLTPYF	TGTGCCAGCAGTCCCCGGGGACTAACCCCGTACTTC
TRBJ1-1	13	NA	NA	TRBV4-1	CASSRATGTEAFF	TGCGCCAGCAGCCGGGCAACGGGAACTGAAGCTTTCTTT
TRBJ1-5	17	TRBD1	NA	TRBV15	CATSRLGRQGAGQPQHF	TGTGCCACCAGCAGACTGGGCAGACAGGGAGCAGGGCAGCCCCAGCATTTT
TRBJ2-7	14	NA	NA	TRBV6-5	CASSYSRDIHEQYF	TGTGCCAGCAGTTACAGCCGGGACATCCACGAGCAGTACTTC
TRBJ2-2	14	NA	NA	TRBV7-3	CASSLGGATGELFF	TGTGCCAGCAGCCTAGGCGGAGCCACCGGGGAGCTGTTTTTT
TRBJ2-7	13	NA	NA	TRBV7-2	CASSSPQGLEQYF	TGTGCCAGCAGCTCGCCTCAGGGGCTCGAGCAGTACTTC
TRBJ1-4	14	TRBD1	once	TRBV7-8	CASSPRTGGKGLFF	TGTGCCAGCAGCCCCCGGACAGGGGGAAAAGGACTGTTTTTT
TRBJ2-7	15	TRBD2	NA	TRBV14	CASSQPTSGGSEQYF	TGTGCCAGCAGCCAACCGACTAGCGGGGGAAGCGAGCAGTACTTC
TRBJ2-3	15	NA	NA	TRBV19	CASTALVWDTDTQYF	TGTGCCAGTACCGCACTAGTGTGGGACACAGATACGCAGTATTTT
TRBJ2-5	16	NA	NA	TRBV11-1	CASSLAVKGVWETQYF	TGTGCCAGCAGCTTAGCGGTTAAGGGGGTATGGGAGACCCAGTACTTC
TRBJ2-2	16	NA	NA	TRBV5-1	CASSLVSQRNTGELFF	TGCGCCAGCAGCTTGGTGAGTCAGCGGAACACCGGGGAGCTGTTTTTT
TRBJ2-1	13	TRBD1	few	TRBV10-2	CASGQGIANEQFF	TGCGCCAGCGGACAGGGAATAGCCAATGAGCAGTTCTTC
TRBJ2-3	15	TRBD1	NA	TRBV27	CASSPGTGITDTQYF	TGTGCCAGCAGTCCAGGGACAGGGATTACAGATACGCAGTATTTT
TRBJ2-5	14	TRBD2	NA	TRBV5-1	CASSLAGGPETQYF	TGCGCCAGCAGCTTGGCGGGGGGGCCGGAGACCCAGTACTTC
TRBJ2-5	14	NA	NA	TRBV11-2	CVSSAGRGKETQYF	TGTGTCAGCAGCGCCGGCCGGGGGAAAGAGACCCAGTACTTC
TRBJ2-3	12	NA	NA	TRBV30	CAWSVGGDTQYF	TGTGCCTGGAGTGTAGGAGGAGATACGCAGTATTTT
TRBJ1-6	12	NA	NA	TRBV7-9	CASSFGDSPLHF	TGTGCCAGCAGCTTCGGGGATTCACCCCTCCACTTT
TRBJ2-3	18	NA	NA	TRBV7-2	CASSLVGVERPSTDTQYF	TGTGCCAGCAGCTTAGTAGGTGTGGAGCGGCCAAGCACAGATACGCAGTATTTT
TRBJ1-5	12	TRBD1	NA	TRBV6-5	CASGTGGQPQHF	TGTGCCAGCGGGACAGGGGGTCAGCCCCAGCATTTT
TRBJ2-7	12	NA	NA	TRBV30	CAWGGRSYEQYF	TGTGCCTGGGGGGGCCGATCCTACGAGCAGTACTTC
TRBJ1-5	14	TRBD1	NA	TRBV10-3	CATRDRVGNQPQHF	TGTGCCACCAGGGACAGAGTCGGCAATCAGCCCCAGCATTTT
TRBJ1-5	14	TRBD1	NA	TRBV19	CASSTSGGEQPQHF	TGTGCCAGTAGTACCTCAGGGGGTGAACAGCCCCAGCATTTT
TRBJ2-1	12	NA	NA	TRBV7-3	CASSLEGFEQFF	TGTGCCAGCAGCTTGGAGGGATTTGAGCAGTTCTTC
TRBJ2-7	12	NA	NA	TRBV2	CARGGGPYEQYF	TGTGCCAGAGGGGGGGGGCCCTACGAGCAGTACTTC
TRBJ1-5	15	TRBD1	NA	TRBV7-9	CASSTRTGRNQPQHF	TGTGCCAGCAGCACCCGGACAGGACGCAATCAGCCCCAGCATTTT
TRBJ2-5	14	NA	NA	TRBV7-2	CASSPGGGQETQYF	TGTGCCAGCAGTCCGGGGGGCGGCCAAGAGACCCAGTACTTC
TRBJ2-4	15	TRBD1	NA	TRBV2	CAISQGTGSKNIQYF	TGTGCCATCTCACAGGGGACAGGGTCCAAAAACATTCAGTACTTC
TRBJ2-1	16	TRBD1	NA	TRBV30	CAWSGSRTGVWNEQFF	TGTGCCTGGAGTGGTTCCAGGACAGGGGTTTGGAATGAGCAGTTCTTC
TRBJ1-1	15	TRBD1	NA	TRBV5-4	CASSLFGRGLTEAFF	TGTGCCAGCAGCTTATTTGGCAGGGGGCTGACTGAAGCTTTCTTT
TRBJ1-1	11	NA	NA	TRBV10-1	CASGSSTEAFF	TGCGCCAGCGGGTCTAGCACTGAAGCTTTCTTT
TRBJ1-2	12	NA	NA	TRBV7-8	CASSLGDYGYTF	TGTGCCAGCAGCTTAGGAGACTATGGCTACACCTTC
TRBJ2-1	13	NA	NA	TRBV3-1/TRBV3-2	CASSPDRHNEQFF	TGTGCCAGCAGCCCGGACAGACACAATGAGCAGTTCTTC
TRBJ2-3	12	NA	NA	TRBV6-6	CASSTDRTTQYF	TGTGCCAGCAGTACCGACAGGACTACGCAGTATTTT
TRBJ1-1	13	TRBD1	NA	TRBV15	CATSRAGGFEAFF	TGTGCCACCAGCAGAGCAGGGGGCTTTGAAGCTTTCTTT
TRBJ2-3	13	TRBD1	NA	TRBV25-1	CASERQGTDTQYF	TGTGCCAGCGAACGACAGGGGACAGATACGCAGTATTTT
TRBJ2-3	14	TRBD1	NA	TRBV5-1	CASSPGQGSDTQYF	TGCGCCAGCAGCCCAGGACAGGGGTCAGATACGCAGTATTTT
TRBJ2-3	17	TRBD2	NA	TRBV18	CASSLVPGLASTDTQYF	TGTGCCAGCTCGCTCGTCCCGGGACTAGCGAGCACAGATACGCAGTATTTT
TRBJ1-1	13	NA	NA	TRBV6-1	CASSSTGTREAFF	TGTGCCAGCAGTTCCACAGGGACCCGTGAAGCTTTCTTT
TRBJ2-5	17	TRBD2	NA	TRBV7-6	CASSLALAGGHGETQYF	TGTGCCAGCAGCTTAGCGTTAGCGGGGGGCCACGGGGAGACCCAGTACTTC
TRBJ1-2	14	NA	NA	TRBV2	CASSEHGQGWSYTF	TGTGCCAGCAGTGAACATGGGCAGGGTTGGAGCTACACCTTC
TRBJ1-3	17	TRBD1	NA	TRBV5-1	CASSLNAGTGLGNTIYF	TGCGCCAGCAGCTTGAACGCCGGGACAGGGCTTGGAAACACCATATATTTT
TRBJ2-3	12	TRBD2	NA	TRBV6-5	CASSGLADTQYF	TGTGCCAGCAGCGGACTAGCAGATACGCAGTATTTT
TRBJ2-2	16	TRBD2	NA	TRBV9	CASSVVGGGSTGELFF	TGTGCCAGCAGCGTAGTCGGCGGGGGGAGCACCGGGGAGCTGTTTTTT
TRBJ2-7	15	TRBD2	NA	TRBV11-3	CASSVLRGGLYEQYF	TGTGCCAGCAGCGTACTTCGGGGGGGTCTCTACGAGCAGTACTTC
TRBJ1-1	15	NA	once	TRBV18	CASSPPREGPTEAFF	TGTGCCAGCTCACCACCGAGAGAGGGCCCCACTGAAGCTTTCTTT
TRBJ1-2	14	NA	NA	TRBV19	CASSPQASIYGYTF	TGTGCCAGTAGTCCCCAGGCGTCTATCTATGGCTACACCTTC
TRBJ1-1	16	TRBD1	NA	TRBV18	CASSPRNRDRNTEAFF	TGTGCCAGCTCACCACGTAACCGGGACAGGAACACTGAAGCTTTCTTT
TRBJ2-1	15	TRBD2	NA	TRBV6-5	CASRFSGSSYNEQFF	TGTGCCAGCAGATTTAGCGGGAGCTCCTACAATGAGCAGTTCTTC
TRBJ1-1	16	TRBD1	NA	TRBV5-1	CASSLEGAGANTEAFF	TGCGCCAGCAGCTTGGAGGGGGCCGGAGCTAACACTGAAGCTTTCTTT
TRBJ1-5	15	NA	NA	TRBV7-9	CASSLSMRENQPQHF	TGTGCCAGCAGCCTGAGCATGAGGGAAAATCAGCCCCAGCATTTT
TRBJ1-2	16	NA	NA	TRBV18	CASSRARDSGVYGYTF	TGTGCCAGCTCACGCGCCCGGGACTCAGGCGTCTATGGCTACACCTTC
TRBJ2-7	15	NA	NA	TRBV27	CASRRGTQASYEQYF	TGTGCCAGCAGACGTGGGACACAAGCCTCCTACGAGCAGTACTTC
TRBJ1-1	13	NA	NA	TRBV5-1	CASSLKLDTEAFF	TGCGCCAGCAGCCTAAAGTTGGACACTGAAGCTTTCTTT